This T cell receptor beta chain was profiled in a study of type 1 regulatory T cells. General study findings and limits: Type 1 regulatory T cells had a more restricted TCR repertoire than non-type 1 regulatory T cells.

This clonotype was found many times. The antigen remains undetermined. The CDR3 extends over 13 amino acids. With 0 bases removed from V and 4 bases from J, the gap between germline ends came to 7 bases. Germline values: CDR1 SGDLS, CDR2 YYNGEE. TCRdb itself ran the reads through MiXCR, one entry per CDR3 protein. The data show roughly 46,000 distinct CDR3 sequences, 9% to 15% seen once. V usage is TRBV9 and J usage is TRBJ1-2; the D gene is possibly TRBD1 (5 bases). Sequences were obtained from cultured non-Tr1 T cells, either the whole culture or a sorted T cell fraction (not recorded which). The clonotype comes from a human donor in good health. The CDR3 here is CASSVARGYGYTF. The CDR3 DNA sequence: TGTGCCAGCAGCGTAGCTAGGGGCTATGGCTACACCTTC.